Below, 4 T cell receptor beta chains from the same sample are listed, as sequenced in a study of vaccination and CD4 T cells after COVID-19. Researchers used the Oncomine TCR Beta short-read assay to sequence DNA from cultured CD4+ T cells. MiXCR, run by TCRdb on the PCR reads, gives a single entry per CDR3 protein. The table has roughly 4,600 distinct CDR3 sequences, 60% seen once. These receptors are not linked to any known antigen. Treatment meaning: roughly 10-day PBMC culture with coronavirus spike peptide pools or control peptides (ViraFEST assay). CD4+ T cells that came from the unexposed donor were collected before the COVID-19 pandemic (2011-2018). Material for sequencing was CD4+ T cells from blood, cultured in vitro. The receptors come from a human donor in good health.

V is TRBV28 and J is TRBJ1-1; perhaps TRBD1 as D (5 bases). The V end lost 8 bases, the J end lost 0 bases, and 13 bases lay between the germline ends. The CDR3 loop spans 14 amino acids. Germline assignment: CDR1 MDHEN and CDR2 SYDVKM. CDR3 protein: CASGPGAMNTEAFF. DNA for the CDR3: TGTGCCAGCGGTCCCGGGGCCATGAACACTGAAGCTTTCTTT. Together with reference TRBV28 and TRBJ1-1, the CDR3 gives the full variable domain: DVKVTQSSRYLVKRTGEKVFLECVQDMDHENMFWYRQDPGLGLRLIYFSYDVKMKEKGDIPEGYSVSREKKERFSLILESASTNQTSMYLCASGPGAMNTEAFFGQGTRLTVV.

This rearrangement joins TRBV7-2 to TRBJ1-1; no clear D gene. The CDR3 runs to 13 residues. V was shortened by 1 base and J by 1 base, with 4 bases between the two germline ends. The germline CDR1 and CDR2 sequences are SGHTA and FQGNSA. The CDR3 sequence is CASSLGRNTEAFF. Here the CDR3 DNA reads TGTGCCAGCAGCTTAGGGAGGAACACTGAAGCTTTCTTT.

The chain joins TRBV20-1 to TRBJ1-2; no definite D call. Germline V gene sequence: CDR1 DFQATT, CDR2 SNEGSKA (reference sequence). V gave up 3 bases and J gave up 0 bases, with 11 bases separating them. This CDR3 has 14 residues. The CDR3 loop is CSASAQSANYGYTF. For the CDR3, the DNA is TGCAGTGCTAGTGCACAGAGCGCTAACTATGGCTACACCTTC.

This clonotype occurred a few times. The chain carries TRBV20-1 and TRBJ1-6; TRBD1 might be the D (5 bases). Germline CDR1 DFQATT, CDR2 SNEGSKA (reference sequence). This CDR3 has 14 amino acids. Trimming left V 2 bases short and J 10 bases short, with 15 bases between. CDR3 protein: CSARSDSPGSPLHF. CDR3 DNA sequence: TGCAGTGCTAGATCCGACAGTCCTGGGTCACCCCTCCACTTT.